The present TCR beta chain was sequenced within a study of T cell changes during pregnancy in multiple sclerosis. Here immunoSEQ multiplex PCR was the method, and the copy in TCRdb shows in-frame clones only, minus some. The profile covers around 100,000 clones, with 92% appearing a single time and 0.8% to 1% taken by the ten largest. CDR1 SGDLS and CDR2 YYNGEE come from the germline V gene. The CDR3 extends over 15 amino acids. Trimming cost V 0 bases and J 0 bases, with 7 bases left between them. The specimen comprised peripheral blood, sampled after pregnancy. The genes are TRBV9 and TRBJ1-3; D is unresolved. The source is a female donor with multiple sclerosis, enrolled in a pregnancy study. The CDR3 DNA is TGTGCCAGCAGCGTAGGGGCGAACTCTGGAAACACCATATATTTT. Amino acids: CASSVGANSGNTIYF. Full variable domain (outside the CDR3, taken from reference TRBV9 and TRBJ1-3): DSGVTQTPKHLITATGQRVTLRCSPRSGDLSVYWYQQSLDQGLQFLIQYYNGEERAKGNILERFSAQQFPDLHSELNLSSLELGDSALYFCASSVGANSGNTIYFGEGSWLTVV.